This T cell receptor (beta chain) was retrieved from a study of CD8+ T cells in alopecia areata (dated by TCRdb to 2017 to 2018). At the level of the whole study: Treated patients were enrolled in an open-label pilot trial of oral tofacitinib at 5 to 10 mg twice daily for moderate-to-severe alopecia areata. Biopsies were taken from tofacitinib-treated patients at baseline and at 4 and 24 weeks of treatment, and a later scalp biopsy was taken in several of the tofacitinib-treated patients. Scalp tissue and sorted CD4+ and CD8+ peripheral blood T cells from patchy and totalis/universalis alopecia areata patients and from healthy controls were covered by human TCRbeta sequencing. TCRbeta CDR3 regions were amplified by immunoSEQ multiplex PCR using 35 Vbeta forward and 13 Jbeta reverse primers. Disease severity in treated patients was measured with the SALT score, which quantifies the percentage of affected scalp surface area. The study used high-throughput TCRbeta sequencing to examine T cell clonal expansion in alopecia areata, in both the C3H/HeJ mouse model and human patients. Tofacitinib was administered for 6 to 18 months, and 6 months of follow-up off drug were then conducted to assess delayed response and recurrence. Clonality in the scalp was compared among normal scalp (n=4), patchy alopecia areata scalp (n=8), and alopecia totalis/universalis scalp (n=8). RNA was obtained with the PAXgene miRNA kit for fixed scalp, the miRNeasy kit for PBMCs, and the RNeasy kit for mouse skin.

Comment on this clone: Its antigen remains undetermined. No per-base quality is available; no much larger clone lies one base away.

Taken with the paper, the label for time point translates to: roughly 24 weeks on oral tofacitinib. What the treatment or condition label conveys for this sample: oral pan-JAK inhibitor, 5-10 mg twice daily. Peripheral blood and lesional scalp punch biopsies were obtained from patients with alopecia areata. PBMCs were isolated by density centrifugation and stained for CD3, CD4 and CD8, after which CD4+ and CD8+ T cells were sorted on a FACSAria. The paper's findings and limits, for the study overall: Because the treated cohort was small and included a single nonresponder, larger studies are needed to assess links between baseline CD8+ expansion and response. Compared with normal scalp, lesional scalp, particularly in alopecia totalis/universalis, had higher clonality and more expanded CD8+ clones, which suggests antigenic drive. Resident alphabeta T cells in normal human skin are also sequenced, complicating scalp TCR repertoire analysis, unlike mouse skin dominated by gammadelta T cells. During tofacitinib treatment, many expanded lesional clones stuck around in both scalp and blood, and this persistence may partly explain why relapse happens after treatment is stopped. Tofacitinib significantly decreased scalp clonality and the number of expanded CD8+ clones among the top 100 scalp clones. Compared with mice, TCR sequences shared between patients were less clear, possibly partly because of HLA diversity across the patient population.

Its CDR3 holds 10 amino acids, cysteine through phenylalanine. The entry retains the CDR3 DNA only, 30 bases that are in frame from base 1. According to the germline V gene, CDR1 reads SQVTM and CDR2 reads ANQGSEA. V is clipped by 7 bases and J by 6 bases, and the sequence between their germline boundaries is 9 bases long. Receptor amplification or capture employed the immunoSEQ multiplex PCR assay. For TCR sequencing, RNA was extracted from every sample and reverse transcribed into cDNA to serve as template. SuperScript III was used for first-strand cDNA synthesis, primed with a 2:1 mix of oligo-dT and random hexamers. A synthetic immune receptor repertoire was used to assess amplification bias, and residual bias was removed computationally. The study's own analysis went as follows. After raw reads were preprocessed to remove errors, the CDR3 was defined following IMGT conventions as running from the conserved cysteine to phenylalanine. Clonality was computed as 1 minus the Shannon entropy, with the entropy normalized by log2 of the number of productive unique TCRs. Whether scalp clones were CD4 or CD8 was inferred by matching scalp TCRbeta sequences against CD4 and CD8 repertoires sorted from blood. TCRdb holds this immuneACCESS table with in-frame rearrangements only. Some clones are missing; in checked studies, unresolved V genes explain under half, and the rest has no known cause. The V and J calls and clone size come from that table; D and trimming were worked out from the DNA. The sample table lists approximately 280,000 clones, 58% of them with a count of one. The ten most abundant clones make up under 2% of the sample.

Specimen: CD4+ T cells sorted from blood, collected at week 24, from a patient treated with tofacitinib. The chain couples TRBV29-1 to TRBJ1-2, with the D gene not clear enough to name. The receptor comes from a human donor with alopecia areata. The CDR3 loop reads CSGDTNGYTF. The DNA sequence follows: TGCAGCGGCGATACCAATGGCTACACCTTC.